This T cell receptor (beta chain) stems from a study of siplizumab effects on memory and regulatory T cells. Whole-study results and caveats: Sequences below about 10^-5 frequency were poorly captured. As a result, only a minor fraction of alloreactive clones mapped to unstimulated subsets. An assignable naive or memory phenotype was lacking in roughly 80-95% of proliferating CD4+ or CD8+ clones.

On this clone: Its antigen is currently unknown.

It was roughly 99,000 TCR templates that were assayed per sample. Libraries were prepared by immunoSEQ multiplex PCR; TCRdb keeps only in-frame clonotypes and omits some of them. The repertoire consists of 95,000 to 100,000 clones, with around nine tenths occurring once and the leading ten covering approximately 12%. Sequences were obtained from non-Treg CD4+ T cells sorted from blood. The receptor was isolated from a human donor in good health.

The CDR3 DNA sequence: TGCAGCGTTGAATCGGGTGTAGCGGGAGGCACCACCGGGGAGCTGTTTTTT. Its translation is CSVESGVAGGTTGELFF. The genes are TRBV29-1 and TRBJ2-2, with TRBD2 matching over 10 bases. Germline assignment: CDR1 SQVTM and CDR2 ANQGSEA. This CDR3 region has 17 residues. J lost 4 bases, V lost 2 bases, and 10 bases had no gene match.